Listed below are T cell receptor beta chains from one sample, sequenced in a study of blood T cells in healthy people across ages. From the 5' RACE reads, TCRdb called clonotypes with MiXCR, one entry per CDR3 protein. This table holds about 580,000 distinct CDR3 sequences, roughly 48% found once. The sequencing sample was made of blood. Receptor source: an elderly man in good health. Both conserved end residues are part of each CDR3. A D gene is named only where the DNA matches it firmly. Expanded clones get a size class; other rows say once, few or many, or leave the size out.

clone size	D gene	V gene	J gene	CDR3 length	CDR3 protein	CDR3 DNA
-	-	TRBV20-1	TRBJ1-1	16	CSARVPEGQANTEAFF	TGCAGTGCTAGAGTCCCCGAGGGGCAGGCGAACACTGAAGCTTTCTTT
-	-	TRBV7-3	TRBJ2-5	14	CASSPGTAEVTQYF	TGTGCCAGCAGCCCTGGGACTGCGGAAGTGACCCAGTACTTC
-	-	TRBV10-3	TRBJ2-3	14	CAISDWAAQDTQYF	TGTGCCATCAGTGACTGGGCGGCCCAAGATACGCAGTATTTT
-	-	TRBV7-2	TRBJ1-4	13	CASSLLTNEKLFF	TGTGCCAGCAGCTTACTAACTAATGAAAAACTGTTTTTT
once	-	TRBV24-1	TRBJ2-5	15	CATSDVSAGQETQYF	TGTGCCACCAGTGATGTCTCAGCTGGCCAAGAGACCCAGTACTTC
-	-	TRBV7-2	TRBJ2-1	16	CASSKTPNRIGTEQFF	TGTGCCAGCAGCAAAACACCTAACCGCATCGGGACTGAGCAGTTCTTC
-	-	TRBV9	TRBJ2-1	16	CASSAETGSSYNEQFF	TGTGCCAGCAGCGCAGAAACAGGGAGCTCCTACAATGAGCAGTTCTTC
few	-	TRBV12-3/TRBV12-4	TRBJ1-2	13	CASSFLRTDGYTF	TGTGCCAGCAGTTTTCTCAGGACTGATGGCTACACCTTC
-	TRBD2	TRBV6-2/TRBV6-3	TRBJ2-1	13	CASNLAGQNEQFF	TGTGCCAGCAATCTAGCGGGGCAAAATGAGCAGTTCTTC
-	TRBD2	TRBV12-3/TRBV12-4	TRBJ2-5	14	CASGLAGGKETQYF	TGTGCCAGCGGACTAGCGGGGGGTAAGGAGACCCAGTACTTC
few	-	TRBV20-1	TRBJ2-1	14	CSHRRDFTYNEQFF	TGCAGCCACCGCCGGGACTTTACTTACAATGAGCAGTTCTTC
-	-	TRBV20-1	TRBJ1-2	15	CSATAPRAANYGYTF	TGCAGTGCTACGGCCCCCAGGGCGGCTAACTATGGCTACACCTTC
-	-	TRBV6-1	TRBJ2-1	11	CASRGTDEQFF	TGTGCCAGCAGGGGGACGGATGAGCAGTTCTTC
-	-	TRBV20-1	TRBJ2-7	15	CSATDSKQFSYEQYF	TGCAGTGCTACGGACAGCAAACAATTCTCCTACGAGCAGTACTTC
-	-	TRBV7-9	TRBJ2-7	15	CASSQRPGGDYEQYF	TGTGCCAGCAGCCAACGACCAGGAGGAGACTACGAGCAGTACTTC
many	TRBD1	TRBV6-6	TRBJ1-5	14	CASSSGQGPQPQHF	TGTGCCAGCAGTTCCGGACAGGGACCACAGCCCCAGCATTTT
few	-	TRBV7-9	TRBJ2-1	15	CASSSQGLSSNEQFF	TGTGCCAGCAGCTCTCAGGGGCTCTCTAGCAATGAGCAGTTCTTC
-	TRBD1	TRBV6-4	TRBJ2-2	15	CASNVGGYNTGELFF	TGTGCCAGCAATGTAGGGGGCTACAACACCGGGGAGCTGTTTTTT
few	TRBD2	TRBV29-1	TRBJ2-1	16	CSVDGGAGGWYNEQFF	TGCAGCGTTGATGGTGGGGCGGGAGGGTGGTACAATGAGCAGTTCTTC
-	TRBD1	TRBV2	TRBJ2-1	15	CASSDRDRGPNEQFF	TGTGCCAGCAGTGATCGGGACAGGGGGCCCAATGAGCAGTTCTTC
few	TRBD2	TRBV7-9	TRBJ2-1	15	CASRQAASGHNEQFF	TGTGCCAGCAGACAGGCGGCTAGCGGCCACAATGAGCAGTTCTTC
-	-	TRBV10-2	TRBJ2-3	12	CASSEPTDTQYF	TGCGCCAGCAGTGAGCCGACAGATACGCAGTATTTT
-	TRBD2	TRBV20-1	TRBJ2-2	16	CSATDLAGANTGELFF	TGCAGTGCTACCGACTTAGCGGGAGCGAACACCGGGGAGCTGTTTTTT
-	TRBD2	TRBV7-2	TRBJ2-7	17	CASSPRTSGGASYEQYF	TGTGCCAGCAGCCCCCGGACTAGCGGGGGGGCCTCCTACGAGCAGTACTTC
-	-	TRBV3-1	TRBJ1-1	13	CASRHLEGTEAFF	TGTGCCAGCAGACATCTGGAGGGAACTGAAGCTTTCTTT
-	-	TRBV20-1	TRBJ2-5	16	CSARDLGRPTGETQYF	TGCAGTGCTAGAGATCTCGGGCGACCGACTGGGGAGACCCAGTACTTC
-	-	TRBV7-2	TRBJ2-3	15	CASSSQGQAMEGQYF	TGTGCCAGCAGCTCTCAAGGGCAGGCCATGGAGGGGCAGTATTTT
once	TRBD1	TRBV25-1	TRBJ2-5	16	CASSPVAGQGEETQYF	TGTGCCAGCAGCCCCGTCGCGGGACAGGGGGAAGAGACCCAGTACTTC
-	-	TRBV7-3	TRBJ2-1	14	CASSFRASWDEQFF	TGTGCCAGCAGCTTCAGGGCTAGTTGGGATGAGCAGTTCTTC
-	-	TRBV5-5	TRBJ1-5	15	CASRTRDLSNQPQHF	TGTGCCAGCAGGACCAGGGACCTTAGCAATCAGCCCCAGCATTTT
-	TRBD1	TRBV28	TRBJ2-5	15	CASTPGTGGQETQYF	TGTGCCAGCACCCCCGGGACAGGGGGTCAAGAGACCCAGTACTTC
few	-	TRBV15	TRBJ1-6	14	CATSPRRGGSPLHF	TGTGCCACCAGCCCCCGGAGGGGTGGATCACCCCTCCACTTT
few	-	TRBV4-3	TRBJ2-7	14	CASSQVQGPYEQYF	TGCGCCAGCAGCCAAGTACAGGGCCCCTACGAGCAGTACTTC
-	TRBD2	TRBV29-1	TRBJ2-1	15	CSVRWGSSGSHEQFF	TGCAGCGTTAGGTGGGGGTCTAGCGGGAGCCATGAGCAGTTCTTC
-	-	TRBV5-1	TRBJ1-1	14	CASSPGEMNTEAFF	TGCGCCAGCAGCCCGGGGGAAATGAACACTGAAGCTTTCTTT
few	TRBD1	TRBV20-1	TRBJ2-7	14	CSATSGQGIVEQYF	TGCAGTGCCACATCCGGACAGGGGATCGTCGAGCAGTACTTC
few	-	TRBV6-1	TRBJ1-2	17	CASSTVGRSYLNYGYTF	TGTGCCAGCAGCACAGTCGGACGGAGCTATTTGAACTATGGCTACACCTTC
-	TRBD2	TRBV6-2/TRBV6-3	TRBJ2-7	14	CASRRSGSRYEQYF	TGTGCCAGCAGGAGGAGCGGGAGTCGATACGAGCAGTACTTC
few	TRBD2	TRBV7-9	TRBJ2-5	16	CASSLIGGGVQETQYF	TGTGCCAGCAGCTTAATTGGCGGGGGGGTTCAAGAGACCCAGTACTTC
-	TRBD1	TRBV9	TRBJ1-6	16	CASSKAGQANNSPLHF	TGTGCCAGCAGTAAAGCGGGACAGGCGAATAATTCACCCCTCCACTTT
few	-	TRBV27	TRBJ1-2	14	CASSLSRSDYGYTF	TGTGCCAGCAGTTTATCGAGGTCAGACTATGGCTACACCTTC
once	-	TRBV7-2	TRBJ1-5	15	CASSPGRVVGQPQHF	TGTGCCAGCAGCCCCGGACGGGTTGTCGGGCAGCCCCAGCATTTT
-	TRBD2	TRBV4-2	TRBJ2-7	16	CASSQDRTSGRNEQYF	TGTGCCAGCAGCCAAGATCGGACTAGCGGAAGAAATGAGCAGTACTTC
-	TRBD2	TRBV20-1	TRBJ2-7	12	CSATAGEREQYF	TGCAGTGCTACAGCGGGAGAAAGGGAGCAGTACTTC
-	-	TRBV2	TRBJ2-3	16	CASSDLGERPTDTQYF	TGTGCCAGCAGTGACTTGGGGGAGCGACCCACAGATACGCAGTATTTT
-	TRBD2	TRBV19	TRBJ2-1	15	CASSMSSGRADEQFF	TGTGCCAGTAGTATGTCCAGCGGGAGGGCCGATGAGCAGTTCTTC
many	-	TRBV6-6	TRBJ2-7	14	CASTQGGIVYEQYF	TGTGCCAGCACCCAAGGCGGTATAGTCTACGAGCAGTACTTC
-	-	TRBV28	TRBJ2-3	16	CASSQVSSSSTDTQYF	TGTGCCAGCAGTCAAGTCTCCAGCTCTAGCACAGATACGCAGTATTTT